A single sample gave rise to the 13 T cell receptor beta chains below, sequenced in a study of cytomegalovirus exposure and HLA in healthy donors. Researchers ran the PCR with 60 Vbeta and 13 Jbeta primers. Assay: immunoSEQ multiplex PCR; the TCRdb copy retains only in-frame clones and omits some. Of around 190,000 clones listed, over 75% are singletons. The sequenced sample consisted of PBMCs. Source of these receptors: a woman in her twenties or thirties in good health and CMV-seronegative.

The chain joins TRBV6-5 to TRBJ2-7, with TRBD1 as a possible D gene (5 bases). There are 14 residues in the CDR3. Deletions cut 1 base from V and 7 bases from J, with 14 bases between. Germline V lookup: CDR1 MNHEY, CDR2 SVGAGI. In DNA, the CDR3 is TGTGCCAGCAGTTACTTGCGGTTGTCAGGGGAGCAGTACTTC. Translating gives CASSYLRLSGEQYF.

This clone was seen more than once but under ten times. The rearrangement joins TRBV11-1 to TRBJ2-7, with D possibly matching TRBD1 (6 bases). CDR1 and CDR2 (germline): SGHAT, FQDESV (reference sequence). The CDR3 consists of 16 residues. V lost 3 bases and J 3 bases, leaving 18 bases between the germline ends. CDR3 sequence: CASSFRAGTTVYEQYF. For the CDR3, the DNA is TGTGCCAGCAGCTTTAGAGCCGGGACAACGGTCTACGAGCAGTACTTC. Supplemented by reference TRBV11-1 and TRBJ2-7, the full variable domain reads EAEVAQSPRYKITEKSQAVAFWCDPISGHATLYWYRQILGQGPELLVQFQDESVVDDSQLPKDRFSAERLKGVDSTLKIQPAELGDSAMYLCASSFRAGTTVYEQYFGPGTRLTVT.

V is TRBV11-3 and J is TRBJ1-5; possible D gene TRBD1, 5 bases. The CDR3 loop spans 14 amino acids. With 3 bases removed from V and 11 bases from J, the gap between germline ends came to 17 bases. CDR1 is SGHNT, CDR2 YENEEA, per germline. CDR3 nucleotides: TGTGCCAGCAGCTTGATCGACAGCCATAAGTCCCAGCATTTT. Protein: CASSLIDSHKSQHF.

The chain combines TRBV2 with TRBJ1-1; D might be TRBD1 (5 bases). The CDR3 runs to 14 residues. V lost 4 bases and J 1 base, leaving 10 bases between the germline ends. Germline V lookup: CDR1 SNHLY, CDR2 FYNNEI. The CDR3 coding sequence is TGTGCCAGCAGTGCCCTCAGGGAGAACACTGAAGCTTTCTTT. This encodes CASSALRENTEAFF.

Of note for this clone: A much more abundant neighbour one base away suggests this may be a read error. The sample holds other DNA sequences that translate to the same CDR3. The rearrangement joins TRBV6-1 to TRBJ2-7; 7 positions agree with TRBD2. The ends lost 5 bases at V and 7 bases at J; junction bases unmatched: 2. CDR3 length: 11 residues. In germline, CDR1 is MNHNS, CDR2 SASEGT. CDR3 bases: TGTGCCAGCAGTTACGGGGGGGAGCAGTACTTC. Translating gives CASSYGGEQYF.

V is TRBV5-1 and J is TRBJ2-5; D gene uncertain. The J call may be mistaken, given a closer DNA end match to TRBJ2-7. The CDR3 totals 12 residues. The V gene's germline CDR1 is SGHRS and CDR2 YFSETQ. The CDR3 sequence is CASSPARYEQYF. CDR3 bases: TGCGCCAGCAGCCCAGCGCGATACGAGCAGTACTTC.

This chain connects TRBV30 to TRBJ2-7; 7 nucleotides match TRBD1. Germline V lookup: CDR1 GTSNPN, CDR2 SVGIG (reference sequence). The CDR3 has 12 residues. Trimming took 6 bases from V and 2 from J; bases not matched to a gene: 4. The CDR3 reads CACLTGPYEQYF. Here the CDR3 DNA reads TGTGCCTGCCTGACAGGGCCCTACGAGCAGTACTTC.

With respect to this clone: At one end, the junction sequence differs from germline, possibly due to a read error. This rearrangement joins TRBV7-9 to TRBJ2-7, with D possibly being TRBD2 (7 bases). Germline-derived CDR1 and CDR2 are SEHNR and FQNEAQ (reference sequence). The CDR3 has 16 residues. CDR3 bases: TGTTCCAGCAGCTTCGGCTTTGGGGGGGCTGCCTACGAGCAGTACTTC. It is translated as CSSSFGFGGAAYEQYF.

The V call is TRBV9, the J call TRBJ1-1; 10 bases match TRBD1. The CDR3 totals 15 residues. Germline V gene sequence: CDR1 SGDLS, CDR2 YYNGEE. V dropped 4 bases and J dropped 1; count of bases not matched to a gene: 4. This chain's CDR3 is CASSPRTGGNTEAFF. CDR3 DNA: TGTGCCAGCAGCCCTCGGACAGGGGGGAACACTGAAGCTTTCTTT.

For the CDR3, the DNA is TGTGCCAGCAGCCCATCCCTGCGGTACAATCAGCCCCAGCATTTT. Its translation is CASSPSLRYNQPQHF. This chain uses TRBV7-2 with TRBJ1-5, with D unresolved. CDR3 length: 15 residues. Trimming stripped 5 bases from V and 3 bases from J, with 14 bases between. Germline values: CDR1 SGHTA, CDR2 FQGNSA.

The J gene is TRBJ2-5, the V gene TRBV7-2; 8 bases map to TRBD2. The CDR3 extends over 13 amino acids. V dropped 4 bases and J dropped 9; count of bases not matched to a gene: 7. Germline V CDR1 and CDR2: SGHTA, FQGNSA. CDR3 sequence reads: CASSSAGVGAQYF. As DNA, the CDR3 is TGTGCCAGCAGCTCAGCGGGAGTTGGGGCCCAGTACTTC. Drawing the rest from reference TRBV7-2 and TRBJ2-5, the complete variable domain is GAGVSQSPSNKVTEKGKDVELRCDPISGHTALYWYRQSLGQGLEFLIYFQGNSAPDKSGLPSDRFSAERTGGSVSTLTIQRTQQEDSAVYLCASSSAGVGAQYFGPGTRLLVL.

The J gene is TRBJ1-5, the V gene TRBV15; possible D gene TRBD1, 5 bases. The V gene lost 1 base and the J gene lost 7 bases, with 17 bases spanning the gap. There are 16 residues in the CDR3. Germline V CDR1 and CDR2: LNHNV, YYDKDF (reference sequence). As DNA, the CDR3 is TGTGCCACCAGCAGAGGCTCAGGGTTCGGCTCGCAGCCCCAGCATTTT. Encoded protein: CATSRGSGFGSQPQHF. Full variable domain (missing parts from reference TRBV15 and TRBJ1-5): DAMVIQNPRYQVTQFGKPVTLSCSQTLNHNVMYWYQQKSSQAPKLLFHYYDKDFNNEADTPDNFQSRRPNTSFCFLDIRSPGLGDTAMYLCATSRGSGFGSQPQHFGDGTRLSIL.

CDR3: CASSLVTSGSGKTQYF. The CDR3 coding sequence is TGCGCCAGCAGCTTGGTAACTAGCGGGAGCGGGAAGACCCAGTACTTC. The chain combines TRBV5-1 with TRBJ2-5; 11 bases map to TRBD2. The CDR3 length is 16 residues. Germline CDR1 SGHRS, CDR2 YFSETQ. Unmatched junction bases numbered 7, after V lost 0 bases and J lost 6 bases.